This paragraph covers one T cell receptor beta chain sequence. Its antigen is currently unknown. Some clones are missing from TCRdb's copy, which holds only in-frame ones; the method was immunoSEQ multiplex PCR. The repertoire table contains about 140,000 clones. These data belong to a study of T cell responses to AZD1222 COVID-19 vaccine. Study results and limitations: Unmutated variant regions reportedly attract nearly half of all spike-specific TCRs. The study identified only five to seven AZD1222 recipients as seropositive at baseline. Repertoire samples came only from after the peak T cell response. Clonal diversity was possibly underestimated, and white British individuals and females predominated among donors.

The V gene end was trimmed by 9 bases and the J gene end by 3 bases; junction bases not matched to a gene: 4. CDR1 is MNHEY and CDR2 is SMNVEV in the germline V gene (reference sequence). The CDR3 has 13 residues. The rearrangement links TRBV27 to TRBJ1-5, with TRBD1 matching over 8 bases. The sequenced material came from peripheral blood. The receptor was isolated from an adult in good health. The CDR3 bases are TGTGCCAGACCGACAGGGGACAATCAGCCCCAGCATTTT. Its translation: CARPTGDNQPQHF.